The subject of this entry is one TCR beta chain. Measured with immunoSEQ multiplex PCR; TCRdb has only the in-frame clones, and not every one. The table lists tens of thousands of clones, about 86% of them singletons. This entry belongs to a study of blood T cell repertoires in COVID-19. Study background: COVID-19 samples collected from the United States, Italy and Spain covered acute and convalescent phases. T cells, B-cell-depleted T cells, or PBMCs provided the cDNA or gDNA that served as material.

The trim removed 0 bases at V and 9 bases at J, leaving 10 bases unmatched. This CDR3 spans 16 amino acids. Germline-derived CDR1 and CDR2 are MRHNA and SNTAGT. This TCR derives from a man aged 35 to 55 with active COVID-19. The sequencing input was peripheral blood. V and J are TRBV6-4 and TRBJ1-5; 8 positions agree with TRBD1. The CDR3 here is CASSDSDRANRRPQHF. CDR3 DNA sequence: TGTGCCAGCAGTGACTCGGACAGGGCCAACCGACGGCCCCAGCATTTT.